One sample yielded the 18 T cell receptor beta chains listed below, sequenced in a study of neoadjuvant anti-PD-1 for oral cavity cancer. Profiled with immunoSEQ multiplex PCR; TCRdb holds only in-frame clones, not every one. Of tens of thousands of clones listed, under 85% are singletons. Sequencing was performed on PBMCs, taken before nivolumab (anti-PD-1) treatment. The receptors shown here come from a person aged 40 to 85 with oral cavity squamous cell carcinoma.

The V call is TRBV7-8, the J call TRBJ2-7; D perhaps matches TRBD1 (6 bases). The CDR3 is 15 amino acids. The germline V and J ends were trimmed by 4 bases and 3 bases, with 16 bases remaining between them. Germline lookup yields CDR1 SGHVS and CDR2 FQNEAQ. The chain's CDR3 is CASSSQGRNVYEQYF. CDR3 bases: TGTGCCAGCAGCTCCCAGGGGCGAAATGTCTACGAGCAGTACTTC.

The chain joins TRBV28 to TRBJ1-1; 7 bases align to TRBD1. Per germline, CDR1 MDHEN and CDR2 SYDVKM. The CDR3 consists of 15 residues. The V and J ends lost 5 bases and 1 base, in that order; junction bases with no gene match: 7. CDR3 sequence: CASSNHRGGNTEAFF. CDR3 nucleotides: TGTGCCAGCAGTAACCACAGGGGTGGGAACACTGAAGCTTTCTTT.

The J gene is TRBJ2-2, the V gene TRBV25-1; no clear D gene. Germline V lookup: CDR1 MGHDK, CDR2 SYGVNS. The CDR3 is made up of 14 amino acids. Deletions cut 1 base from V and 1 base from J, with 4 bases between. As DNA, the CDR3 is TGTGCCAGCAGTGAATCTAGGAACACCGGGGAGCTGTTTTTT. The encoded protein is CASSESRNTGELFF.

The V call is TRBV7-2, the J call TRBJ1-2; D is unresolved. Germline V gene lookup returns CDR1 SGHTA and CDR2 FQGNSA. The CDR3 is made up of 13 amino acids. V shed 0 bases and J shed 8 bases, with 10 bases lying between them. The CDR3 sequence is CASSLAEARGYTF. CDR3 coding DNA: TGTGCCAGCAGCTTAGCGGAGGCGCGGGGCTACACCTTC.

The chain carries TRBV9 and TRBJ2-1; the D gene could be TRBD1 or TRBD2 (5 bases each). The V gene lost 1 base and the J gene lost 4 bases, with 15 bases spanning the gap. The CDR3 runs 16 residues. Germline values: CDR1 SGDLS, CDR2 YYNGEE. CDR3 DNA sequence: TGTGCCAGCAGCGTACTCGGGACCACGAGGTACAATGAGCAGTTCTTC. Translation: CASSVLGTTRYNEQFF. Drawing the rest from reference TRBV9 and TRBJ2-1, the complete variable domain is DSGVTQTPKHLITATGQRVTLRCSPRSGDLSVYWYQQSLDQGLQFLIQYYNGEERAKGNILERFSAQQFPDLHSELNLSSLELGDSALYFCASSVLGTTRYNEQFFGPGTRLTVL.

The table lists this clone with a count of one. The chain employs TRBV4-2 and TRBJ2-2; TRBD2 is a possible D gene (6 bases). CDR3 length: 15 amino acids. The V gene lost 0 bases and the J gene lost 6 bases, with 11 bases spanning the gap. Germline V gene sequence: CDR1 LGHNA, CDR2 YNFKEQ. The DNA of the CDR3 is TGTGCCAGCAGCCAAGACCCGGAGGGCTCCGGGGAGCTGTTTTTT. Translating it yields CASSQDPEGSGELFF.

This chain connects TRBV5-5 to TRBJ1-1; D not certain. The CDR3 totals 15 residues. V was clipped by 2 bases and J by 3 bases, with 14 bases between them. Germline V gene lookup returns CDR1 SGHKS and CDR2 YYEKEE (reference sequence). The CDR3 nucleotides read TGTGCCAGCAGCTTAGCCCCGGGCGTTTACACTGAAGCTTTCTTT. Residues: CASSLAPGVYTEAFF.

The chain couples TRBV9 to TRBJ1-4; D unclear. V was cut by 4 bases and J by 7 bases, with 17 bases left in between. Germline-derived CDR1 and CDR2 are SGDLS and YYNGEE. This CDR3 comprises 15 residues. The CDR3 bases are TGTGCCAGCAGCCCTAGCGGATTCGGGAGTGAAAAACTGTTTTTT. Residues: CASSPSGFGSEKLFF.

The chain uses TRBV7-9 and TRBJ2-6; 12 nucleotides match TRBD1. Germline CDR1 and CDR2: SEHNR and FQNEAQ (reference sequence). With V trimmed by 5 bases and J by 0 bases, 8 bases remained unmatched. CDR3 length: 19 amino acids. The CDR3 DNA reads as TGTGCCAGCAGCCAGATCCCGGGACAGGGGGCCTCTGGGGCCAACGTCCTGACTTTC. Encoded protein: CASSQIPGQGASGANVLTF.

V is TRBV14 and J is TRBJ2-2, with D maybe TRBD1 (5 bases). Trimming left V 4 bases short and J 7 bases short, with 13 bases between. The germline CDR1 and CDR2 sequences are SGHDN and FVKESK. The CDR3 sequence is 14 residues long. CDR3 in DNA: TGTGCCAGCAGCCCGGTGGGGCTCAACGGGGAGCTGTTTTTT. This gives the protein CASSPVGLNGELFF.

Here the CDR3 DNA reads TGTGCCAGCAGCACCCGGCCAGTTAGCCACGAGCAGTACTTC. This encodes CASSTRPVSHEQYF. This rearrangement joins TRBV28 to TRBJ2-7; no firm D call. Between the trimmed V and J ends, which lost 6 bases and 5 bases, there was a span of 17 bases. Germline loops: CDR1 MDHEN, CDR2 SYDVKM. The CDR3 extends over 14 amino acids.

CDR3 amino acids: CASSQDRAGGREQYF. The DNA of the CDR3 is TGCGCCAGCAGCCAAGATCGAGCGGGGGGACGCGAGCAGTACTTC. The chain employs TRBV4-1 and TRBJ2-7, with TRBD2 identical over 9 bases. V lost 0 bases, J lost 6 bases, and 6 bases stayed unmatched. CDR3 length: 15 residues. Germline lookup yields CDR1 MGHRA and CDR2 YSYEKL.

The gene calls are TRBV9 and TRBJ2-3; 11 bases fit TRBD2. The CDR3 covers 20 residues. Per the germline V gene, CDR1 is SGDLS and CDR2 is YYNGEE. The junction had 16 bases not matched to a gene; V was cut back by 3 bases and J by 1 base. The DNA for the CDR3 is TGTGCCAGCAGCGCCGCCCTAGGGGCTAGCGGGGGGATGGGCACAGATACGCAGTATTTT. This translates into CASSAALGASGGMGTDTQYF.

The chain joins TRBV27 to TRBJ2-1; 13 bases line up with TRBD2. There are 16 residues in the CDR3. Looked up from germline, CDR1 is MNHEY and CDR2 is SMNVEV (reference sequence). V was pared by 5 bases and J by 9 bases, with 10 bases of the junction left unmatched. The CDR3 DNA follows: TGTGCCAGCAGTCCACAAGGACTAGCGGGAGAGAGTGAGCAGTTCTTC. It specifies CASSPQGLAGESEQFF.

This clone was observed once. The V call is TRBV15, the J call TRBJ2-1, with D possibly TRBD2 on 5 matching bases. Deletions cut 6 bases from V and 10 bases from J, with 16 bases between. The CDR3 consists of 13 residues. Looked up from germline, CDR1 is LNHNV and CDR2 is YYDKDF (reference sequence). DNA of the CDR3: TGTGCCACCAGTGAAAATAAGGGAGTAGAGCAGTTCTTC. Protein: CATSENKGVEQFF.

The chain joins TRBV19 to TRBJ1-3; D gene unclear. There are 18 residues in the CDR3. The V gene's germline CDR1 is LNHDA and CDR2 SQIVND (reference sequence). The V end lost 7 bases, the J end lost 0 bases, and 22 bases lay between the germline ends. CDR3 nucleotide sequence: TGTGCCAGTAACCCCTTAGTGGGATTTGGGAGCTCTGGAAACACCATATATTTT. Its protein is CASNPLVGFGSSGNTIYF.

This sequence joins TRBV7-2 and TRBJ2-3; no firm D call. Trimming removed 3 bases from V and 8 bases from J, with 12 bases in between. This CDR3 comprises 13 residues. Germline lookup yields CDR1 SGHTA and CDR2 FQGNSA. The CDR3 loop is CASSFEERGTQYF. The CDR3 nucleotides are TGTGCCAGCAGCTTTGAGGAGCGCGGTACGCAGTATTTT.

The V call is TRBV10-1, the J call TRBJ2-3; 14 bases line up with TRBD2. CDR3 length equals 21 residues. Germline CDR1 is WNHNN and CDR2 is SYGVQD (reference sequence). V was clipped by 2 bases and J by 0 bases; unmatched bases: 13. CDR3 region: CASSELTGTSGSPSSTDTQYF. CDR3 nucleotides: TGCGCCAGCAGTGAGCTTACCGGGACTAGCGGGAGCCCATCAAGCACAGATACGCAGTATTTT.